This T cell receptor (beta chain) was captured by sequencing in a study of T cell changes during pregnancy in multiple sclerosis. Sequencing used immunoSEQ multiplex PCR; TCRdb keeps in-frame clones, though not all of them. This sample has tens of thousands of clones, with 75% to 95% found just once. The V gene's germline CDR1 is MNHNY and CDR2 SVGAGI (reference sequence). Deletions cut 5 bases from V and 4 bases from J, with 11 bases between. CDR3 length: 13 amino acids. This receptor was identified in a female donor in good health, enrolled as a control in a pregnancy study. The chain couples TRBV6-6 to TRBJ1-2, with D maybe TRBD1 (6 bases). Material: peripheral blood, obtained in the first trimester of pregnancy. The CDR3 DNA sequence: TGTGCCAGCAGTCGACAGGCGGCCTATGGCTACACCTTC. This sequence encodes CASSRQAAYGYTF.